This passage covers 8 T cell receptor beta chains from one sample sequenced in a study of PD-1 blockade in classical Hodgkin lymphoma (dated by TCRdb to 2020 to 2021). In light of the paper, this sample's time point label describes: cycle 2 day 1 (C2D1) of nivolumab. Every trial patient had relapsed following autologous stem cell transplantation, and prior brentuximab vedotin exposure was what differed among cohorts A, B and C. Library generation was performed with the immunoSEQ multiplex PCR assay. TCRdb retrieved this table from immuneACCESS and kept in-frame rearrangements only. Not all clones are present; in checked studies, unresolved V genes account for under half, and no reason is known for the remainder. In this sample the table shows more than 45,000 clones, around 93% of which occur a single time. The top ten constitute under 11% of the sample. The source material was peripheral blood mononuclear cells (PBMCs), sampled before the second cycle of nivolumab. The receptors here all came from a human donor with classical Hodgkin lymphoma.

The chain combines TRBV9 with TRBJ1-2, with TRBD1 matching over 11 bases. The germline CDR1 and CDR2 sequences are SGDLS and YYNGEE. This CDR3 comprises 16 residues. Trimming took 3 bases from V and 4 from J; bases not matched to a gene: 8. CDR3 amino acids: CASSAPAGTGGYGYTF. The DNA of the CDR3 is TGTGCCAGCAGCGCCCCAGCCGGGACAGGGGGCTATGGCTACACCTTC.

The chain couples TRBV6-5 to TRBJ2-7, with D possibly being TRBD1 or TRBD2 (5 bases each). Germline CDR1 reads MNHEY; CDR2 reads SVGAGI. This CDR3 is built from 13 residues. Trimming removed 6 bases from V and 3 bases from J, with 12 bases in between. The CDR3 protein is CASRRDGNYEQYF. The CDR3 nucleotides are TGTGCCAGCAGAAGGGACGGCAACTACGAGCAGTACTTC.

The chain couples TRBV30 to TRBJ2-3; D may be TRBD1 (6 bases). The CDR3 length is 11 residues. In germline, CDR1 is GTSNPN, CDR2 SVGIG (reference sequence). Trimming shortened V by 4 bases and J by 8 bases, and 10 bases separated the two germline ends. CDR3 sequence: CAWTRQATQYF. In nucleotides, the CDR3 is TGTGCCTGGACAAGACAGGCTACGCAGTATTTT.

This clone showed up just once. The gene calls are TRBV7-5 and TRBJ2-5; the table assigns TRBD1, which was not confirmed against the DNA. TRBV7-5 is designated a pseudogene. The CDR3 contains 16 residues. The CDR3 loop reads CARSQLRDRLQETQYF. The CDR3 bases are TGTGCCAGAAGCCAATTAAGAGACAGACTCCAAGAGACCCAGTACTTC.

This chain joins TRBV21-1 and TRBJ2-7; the table's D call TRBD1 went unverified against the DNA. TRBV21-1 is marked as a pseudogene. There are 17 residues in the CDR3. CDR3 DNA sequence: TGTGCCAGCAGCAAAGAGCGACTTGGGACAGGGGGCTACGAGCAGTACTTC. It specifies CASSKERLGTGGYEQYF.

The chain has TRBV5-4 and TRBJ2-7; D not certain. With 1 base removed from V and 7 bases from J, the gap between germline ends came to 15 bases. In germline, CDR1 is SGHNT, CDR2 YYREEE (reference sequence). The CDR3 is made up of 14 amino acids. CDR3 DNA sequence: TGTGCCAGCAGCTTGTATCTCCTCGTCGGGGAGCAGTACTTC. Translating gives CASSLYLLVGEQYF.

This chain joins TRBV14 and TRBJ2-1; the match to TRBD1 covers 7 bases. The germline V gene encodes CDR1 SGHDN and CDR2 FVKESK. V shed 3 bases, J shed 7 bases, and the junction held 9 bases outside the gene matches. The CDR3 consists of 15 residues. CDR3 DNA sequence: TGTGCCAGCAGCCATCCGGGACAGATGACAAATGAGCAGTTCTTC. Translation: CASSHPGQMTNEQFF.

The chain joins TRBV2 to TRBJ2-4, with a weak D call TRBD2 (6 bases). V was shortened by 0 bases and J by 1 base, with 10 bases between the two germline ends. The CDR3 totals 16 residues. From germline, CDR1 is SNHLY and CDR2 FYNNEI. Here the CDR3 DNA reads TGTGCCAGCAGTGAAGCCCTCCTAGCGGCCAAAAACATTCAGTACTTC. Translating gives CASSEALLAAKNIQYF. Full variable domain (rest looked up from reference TRBV2 and TRBJ2-4): EPEVTQTPSHQVTQMGQEVILRCVPISNHLYFYWYRQILGQKVEFLVSFYNNEISEKSEIFDDQFSVERPDGSNFTLKIRSTKLEDSAMYFCASSEALLAAKNIQYFGAGTRLSVL.